The rows below give T cell receptor beta chains drawn from one sample of a study of CD8 T cells in Susac syndrome. Using its own MiXCR run on the immunoSEQ multiplex PCR reads, TCRdb lists one record per CDR3 protein. The sample has over 150,000 distinct CDR3 sequences; about 95% are singletons. Sequenced material: CD4+ T cells from PBMCs. The receptor source for this set is a human donor with multiple sclerosis. The CDR3 runs from the conserved cysteine through the conserved F or W. D genes are given only for firm matches. Where a row states a size, it is once, few, many or the class of an expanded clone; other rows omit it.

TRBJ2-3,TRBV7-3,-,-,CASSGDRGATDTQYF,TGTGCCAGCAGTGGGGACCGAGGAGCCACAGATACGCAGTATTTT
TRBJ2-3,TRBV6-1,-,-,CASSAAGRTDTQYF,TGTGCCAGCAGTGCGGCGGGACGCACAGATACGCAGTATTTT
TRBJ2-2,TRBV19,-,-,CASSIAGPVAGELFF,TGTGCCAGTAGTATTGCGGGGCCGGTGGCCGGGGAGCTGTTTTTT
TRBJ2-1,TRBV30,-,-,CAWSVGGLYNEQFF,TGTGCCTGGAGTGTAGGGGGACTCTACAATGAGCAGTTCTTC
TRBJ2-6,TRBV20-1,-,-,CSARAPHGANVLTF,TGCAGTGCTAGAGCCCCCCATGGGGCCAACGTCCTGACTTTC
TRBJ2-7,TRBV11-3,-,-,CASMPSRSGEQYF,TGTGCCAGCATGCCTAGCCGATCTGGCGAGCAGTACTTC
TRBJ2-3,TRBV7-2,-,-,CASSLYRAAGSTDTQYF,TGTGCCAGCAGCCTATATAGAGCAGCCGGGAGCACAGATACGCAGTATTTT
TRBJ1-5,TRBV30,-,few,CAWSVQGGNQPQHF,TGTGCCTGGAGTGTACAGGGAGGCAATCAGCCCCAGCATTTT
TRBJ2-1,TRBV29-1,TRBD2,-,CSVLIGTSGSTWFF,TGCAGCGTGTTAATTGGGACTAGCGGGAGTACGTGGTTCTTC
TRBJ1-1,TRBV10-3,-,-,CAISETWNTEAFF,TGTGCCATCAGTGAGACCTGGAACACTGAAGCTTTCTTT
TRBJ2-5,TRBV3-1,-,-,CASSWLGAGTSSEETQYF,TGTGCCAGCAGCTGGCTCGGGGCCGGGACTTCCTCCGAAGAGACCCAGTACTTC
TRBJ1-4,TRBV2,-,once,CASSVEEKLFF,TGTGCCAGCAGTGTGGAGGAAAAACTGTTTTTT
TRBJ2-3,TRBV7-9,-,-,CAATQSDTQYF,TGTGCTGCAACCCAATCGGATACGCAGTATTTT
TRBJ2-3,TRBV14,TRBD2,-,CASSQQLAGADTQYF,TGTGCCAGCAGCCAGCAACTAGCGGGGGCAGATACGCAGTATTTT
TRBJ1-1,TRBV12-3/TRBV12-4,-,-,CASRKDTEAFF,TGTGCCAGCAGGAAGGACACTGAAGCTTTCTTT
TRBJ2-5,TRBV3-1,-,-,CASSQRGPQETQYF,TGTGCCAGCAGCCAACGGGGGCCCCAAGAGACCCAGTACTTC
TRBJ1-2,TRBV11-2,-,-,CAVPRAGAAYGYTF,TGTGCCGTCCCAAGGGCGGGGGCGGCCTATGGCTACACCTTC
TRBJ2-1,TRBV6-5,-,few,CASSLGPSSYNEQFF,TGTGCCAGCAGTCTCGGACCGAGCTCCTACAATGAGCAGTTCTTC
TRBJ1-2,TRBV20-1,-,-,CSARDKGTYYGYTF,TGCAGTGCTAGAGATAAGGGGACTTACTATGGCTACACCTTC
TRBJ1-1,TRBV20-1,-,-,CSARDSRGGTEAFF,TGCAGTGCTAGAGATTCAAGGGGAGGCACTGAAGCTTTCTTT
TRBJ2-5,TRBV10-3,-,-,CAARDAEVPTQYF,TGTGCCGCCCGGGATGCAGAGGTCCCGACCCAGTACTTC
TRBJ2-1,TRBV29-1,-,-,CSGASSYNEQFF,TGCAGCGGGGCTAGCTCCTACAATGAGCAGTTCTTC
TRBJ2-1,TRBV19,-,-,CASSSPGYNEQFF,TGTGCCAGTAGTTCCCCGGGGTACAATGAGCAGTTCTTC
TRBJ2-4,TRBV6-1,-,-,CASRLDTGIRTRGTKNIQYF,TGTGCCAGCAGACTAGATACGGGGATACGAACCAGAGGTACCAAAAACATTCAGTACTTC
TRBJ2-6,TRBV5-6,-,-,CASSLKVSSGANVLTF,TGTGCCAGCAGCTTAAAGGTTTCCTCTGGGGCCAACGTCCTGACTTTC
TRBJ2-7,TRBV20-1,-,-,CSAKTGVGHEQYF,TGCAGTGCTAAAACGGGAGTGGGACACGAGCAGTACTTC
TRBJ2-7,TRBV29-1,-,-,CSVVTAGATYEQYF,TGCAGCGTTGTTACGGCAGGGGCTACCTACGAGCAGTACTTC
TRBJ1-2,TRBV12-3/TRBV12-4,TRBD1,-,CASSHRGGYTF,TGTGCCAGCAGTCACAGGGGGGGCTACACCTTC
TRBJ2-3,TRBV7-7,TRBD1,-,CASSLGTASTDTQYF,TGTGCTAGCAGCTTAGGGACAGCTAGCACAGATACGCAGTATTTT
TRBJ2-6,TRBV30,-,-,CAWSATLSVSGANVLTF,TGTGCCTGGAGCGCGACCCTCTCAGTCTCTGGGGCCAACGTCCTGACTTTC
TRBJ2-7,TRBV2,TRBD1,-,CASSSGTGVGEQYF,TGTGCCAGCAGTTCCGGGACAGGGGTGGGCGAGCAGTACTTC
TRBJ1-2,TRBV20-1,-,-,CSARTAGYTF,TGCAGTGCTAGAACGGCGGGCTACACCTTC
TRBJ2-3,TRBV6-2/TRBV6-3,-,once,CATHGEADTQYF,TGTGCCACCCACGGGGAGGCAGATACGCAGTATTTT
TRBJ2-2,TRBV27,-,-,CASRPVNTGELFF,TGTGCCAGCCGCCCGGTGAACACCGGGGAGCTGTTTTTT
TRBJ2-5,TRBV7-9,-,once,CASSSTGSRAETQYF,TGTGCCAGCAGCTCCACAGGGTCCCGTGCTGAGACCCAGTACTTC
TRBJ1-1,TRBV7-6,-,-,CASSEGLNTEAFF,TGTGCCAGCAGTGAGGGTTTGAACACTGAAGCTTTCTTT